This T cell receptor beta chain was identified during a study of a mutant IDH1 vaccine in newly diagnosed glioma. Study-level points and caveats: Vaccination induced immune responses in around 95% of patients. Seemingly, top peripheral T cell clonotype changes bore no relation to pseudoprogression.

As concerns this clone: Its antigen is not known.

Method: immunoSEQ multiplex PCR; TCRdb's copy keeps in-frame clones and lacks some. This table has under 150,000 clones, around three quarters appearing once. Trimming left V 0 bases short and J 7 bases short, with 13 bases between. The CDR3 loop spans 15 amino acids. Germline V gives CDR1 SGHRS, CDR2 YFSETQ. Time point denoted: week 11, during vaccination. Each vaccine dose was 300 ug of mutant IDH1 20-mer peptide, with topical imiquimod. The chain joins TRBV5-1 to TRBJ1-4; possible D gene TRBD1, 6 bases. The sample here was PBMCs, taken from a glioma patient whose treatment included an IDH1 peptide vaccine. The TCR originated in a man aged 40-49 years with glioma. The CDR3 reads CASSLALGGGEKLFF. The CDR3 bases are TGCGCCAGCAGCTTGGCCCTCGGGGGCGGTGAAAAACTGTTTTTT. The full variable domain, completed using reference TRBV5-1 and TRBJ1-4, is KAGVTQTPRYLIKTRGQQVTLSCSPISGHRSVSWYQQTPGQGLQFLFEYFSETQRNKGNFPGRFSGRQFSNSRSEMNVSTLELGDSALYLCASSLALGGGEKLFFGSGTQLSVL.